A single sample is the source of the 23 T cell receptor beta chains below, sequenced in a study of OX40 agonist ivuxolimab in advanced cancers. Measured with immunoSEQ multiplex PCR; TCRdb has only the in-frame clones, and not every one. This table holds tens of thousands of clones, about 86% found once. The source material was CD4+ or CD8+ T cells sorted from blood, sampled in a trial of the OX40 agonist ivuxolimab. These receptors were collected from an adult with an advanced solid tumor such as melanoma, head and neck, liver or kidney cancer.

This chain joins TRBV6-6 and TRBJ1-5; no reliable D call. Germline values: CDR1 MNHNY, CDR2 SVGAGI (reference sequence). V lost 0 bases to trimming and J lost 2 bases, with 8 bases between them. The CDR3 runs 15 residues. CDR3 region: CASSYSPSGNQPQHF. In nucleotides, the CDR3 is TGTGCCAGCAGTTACTCCCCCTCGGGCAATCAGCCCCAGCATTTT.

The chain combines TRBV10-2 with TRBJ2-1, with 8 bases matching TRBD2. This CDR3 comprises 17 residues. V shed 2 bases, J shed 0 bases, and the junction held 6 bases outside the gene matches. Germline values: CDR1 WSHSY, CDR2 SAAADI. CDR3 in DNA: TGCGCCAGCAGTGAGAGGGCTAGCGGGTTCTCCTACAATGAGCAGTTCTTC. Translated, it gives CASSERASGFSYNEQFF.

This clone was counted a single time. The genes are TRBV30 and TRBJ2-7, with D perhaps TRBD1 (5 bases). This CDR3 contains 13 residues. Germline V gives CDR1 GTSNPN, CDR2 SVGIG (reference sequence). V was shortened by 1 base and J by 3 bases, with 10 bases between the two germline ends. The CDR3 is CAWSGKTGYEQYF. The CDR3 region has the DNA TGTGCCTGGAGTGGAAAAACAGGCTACGAGCAGTACTTC.

The chain employs TRBV7-9 and TRBJ2-5, with 7 nucleotides matching TRBD2. The CDR3 length is 12 residues. V lost 6 bases and J lost 3; bases outside the gene matches: 1. The germline V gene encodes CDR1 SEHNR and CDR2 FQNEAQ (reference sequence). CDR3 in amino acids: CASSTSEETQYF. The CDR3 coding sequence is TGTGCCAGCAGTACTAGCGAAGAGACCCAGTACTTC.

This chain uses TRBV5-1 with TRBJ2-7, with D maybe TRBD1 (5 bases). The CDR3 is made up of 21 amino acids. V dropped 4 bases and J dropped 2 bases, with 34 bases sitting between them. The V gene's germline CDR1 is SGHRS and CDR2 YFSETQ. Here the CDR3 reads CASSPVPLIQGGWGLTYEQYF. The CDR3 DNA sequence: TGCGCCAGCAGCCCGGTTCCCCTCATTCAGGGCGGCTGGGGTCTAACCTACGAGCAGTACTTC.

The gene calls are TRBV18 and TRBJ1-2; D remains ambiguous. This CDR3 spans 15 amino acids. CDR1 and CDR2 from the germline V gene are KGHSH and LQKENI. Trimming shortened V by 3 bases and J by 6 bases, and 17 bases separated the two germline ends. The CDR3 nucleotides are TGTGCCAGCTCACCTGGACCCACTCGGTCTAATGGCTACACCTTC. The encoded protein is CASSPGPTRSNGYTF.

The genes are TRBV7-2 and TRBJ2-1, with a possible D match to TRBD1 (6 bases). V lost 9 bases and J 0 bases, leaving 12 bases between the germline ends. Germline V gene data show CDR1 as SGHTA and CDR2 as FQGNSA. The CDR3 runs 14 residues. The CDR3 DNA sequence: TGTGCCAGTCGAACAGGGAGCTCCTACAATGAGCAGTTCTTC. This encodes CASRTGSSYNEQFF.

This sequence joins TRBV6-5 and TRBJ2-6; D gene unclear. The CDR3 sequence is 15 residues long. V was shortened by 0 bases and J by 2 bases, with 5 bases between the two germline ends. CDR1 and CDR2 from the germline V gene are MNHEY and SVGAGI. CDR3 loop: CASSYSSAGANVLTF. DNA for the CDR3: TGTGCCAGCAGTTACTCTTCCGCTGGGGCCAACGTCCTGACTTTC.

The rearrangement joins TRBV4-1 to TRBJ2-7, with D perhaps matching TRBD2 (5 bases). Germline CDR1 is MGHRA and CDR2 is YSYEKL. Trimming cost V 1 base and J 1 base, with 11 bases left between them. This CDR3 has 15 amino acids. The CDR3 DNA follows: TGCGCCAGCAGCCAAGTGGATAAGCGGTCCTACGAGCAGTACTTC. Translation: CASSQVDKRSYEQYF.

This clone was seen a handful of times. The gene calls are TRBV5-8 and TRBJ2-7; D gene uncertain. V gave up 4 bases and J gave up 7 bases, with 9 bases separating them. Germline V CDR1 and CDR2: SGHTS, YDEGEE. This CDR3 has 11 residues. The CDR3 here is CASSERLEQYF. The CDR3 DNA sequence: TGTGCCAGCAGCGAAAGGCTGGAGCAGTACTTC.

The V and J genes are TRBV15 and TRBJ2-1, with D perhaps TRBD2 (5 bases). This CDR3 contains 14 residues. The germline V gene encodes CDR1 LNHNV and CDR2 YYDKDF (reference sequence). V lost 4 bases to trimming and J lost 2 bases, with 9 bases between them. The CDR3 loop is CATSTGKTYNEQFF. The CDR3 nucleotides read TGTGCCACCAGCACCGGGAAAACCTACAATGAGCAGTTCTTC.

A single count supports this clone. This rearrangement joins TRBV5-6 to TRBJ1-5; the D gene is possibly TRBD1 (6 bases). The V and J ends lost 1 base and 0 bases respectively, with 14 bases between them. CDR1 and CDR2 from the germline V gene are SGHDT and YYEEEE. The CDR3 loop spans 17 amino acids. CDR3 sequence reads: CASSLKGGQNSNQPQHF. As DNA, the CDR3 is TGTGCCAGCAGCTTGAAGGGGGGGCAAAATAGCAATCAGCCCCAGCATTTT.

The chain links TRBV30 to TRBJ1-2, with D perhaps TRBD1 (6 bases). CDR1 is GTSNPN and CDR2 is SVGIG in the germline V gene (reference sequence). The V gene lost 5 bases and the J gene lost 3 bases, with 10 bases spanning the gap. CDR3 length: 12 amino acids. The CDR3 DNA sequence: TGTGCCTGGGGGGGCAGAGACTATGGCTACACCTTC. Amino acids: CAWGGRDYGYTF.

V gene TRBV7-9 combines with J gene TRBJ2-2; D may be TRBD2 (7 bases). Germline loops: CDR1 SEHNR, CDR2 FQNEAQ (reference sequence). With 3 bases removed from V and 4 bases from J, the gap between germline ends came to 12 bases. This CDR3 has 15 amino acids. The CDR3 sequence: CASSFSGGRTGELFF. In nucleotides, the CDR3 is TGTGCCAGCAGCTTTTCGGGGGGCCGCACCGGGGAGCTGTTTTTT.

This chain links TRBV7-9 with TRBJ1-1; 7 bases are a match to TRBD1. The CDR3 runs to 13 residues. The germline gives CDR1 SEHNR, CDR2 FQNEAQ (reference sequence). J was trimmed by 5 bases and V by 3 bases; bases with no gene match: 3. The CDR3 bases are TGTGCCAGCAGCTTTCCAGGGGGTACTGAAGCTTTCTTT. This sequence encodes CASSFPGGTEAFF.

The chain employs TRBV11-2 and TRBJ1-1, with D hard to call. Per the germline V gene, CDR1 is SGHAT and CDR2 is FQNNGV. V was trimmed by 8 bases and J by 5 bases, leaving 15 bases between them. The CDR3 covers 13 residues. In DNA form, the CDR3 reads TGTGCCAGCCTCAAGAACCTAAGGACTGAAGCTTTCTTT. Translating it yields CASLKNLRTEAFF.

V gene TRBV28 combines with J gene TRBJ1-5; D is possibly TRBD1 (5 bases). From germline, CDR1 is MDHEN and CDR2 SYDVKM. V lost 5 bases, J lost 0 bases, and 20 bases lay in between. The CDR3 covers 18 residues. The CDR3 DNA sequence: TGTGCCAGCAGTCCTCCGACAGCCAGGCTCTATAGCAATCAGCCCCAGCATTTT. Its translation: CASSPPTARLYSNQPQHF. The whole variable domain, filled in from reference TRBV28 and TRBJ1-5, reads DVKVTQSSRYLVKRTGEKVFLECVQDMDHENMFWYRQDPGLGLRLIYFSYDVKMKEKGDIPEGYSVSREKKERFSLILESASTNQTSMYLCASSPPTARLYSNQPQHFGDGTRLSIL.

The chain links TRBV6-1 to TRBJ2-7; a possible D gene is TRBD2 (5 bases). V shed 5 bases and J shed 6 bases, with 8 bases lying between them. The CDR3 runs to 11 residues. Germline CDR1 reads MNHNS; CDR2 reads SASEGT. The CDR3 DNA reads as TGTGCCAGCAGTCACGGAGGCGAGCAGTACTTC. As protein: CASSHGGEQYF.

The rearrangement uses TRBV27 and TRBJ2-7; D is perhaps TRBD2 (6 bases). V was pared by 3 bases and J by 2 bases, with 11 bases between. CDR1 and CDR2 (germline): MNHEY, SMNVEV (reference sequence). The CDR3 length is 14 residues. The CDR3 is CASSLEWRAYEQYF. CDR3 sequence (DNA): TGTGCCAGCAGTTTGGAGTGGAGGGCCTACGAGCAGTACTTC.

V is TRBV15 and J is TRBJ2-3, with D maybe TRBD2 (5 bases). CDR3 length equals 15 residues. V lost 3 bases to trimming and J lost 4 bases, with 14 bases between them. CDR1 is LNHNV and CDR2 is YYDKDF in the germline V gene (reference sequence). In nucleotides, the CDR3 is TGTGCCACCAGCAGGCGGGCTGGGGAAGCAGATACGCAGTATTTT. Protein: CATSRRAGEADTQYF.

The rearrangement links TRBV9 to TRBJ2-1; D unresolved. Deletions cut 4 bases from V and 10 bases from J, with 9 bases between. CDR3 size: 11 residues. Germline CDR1 is SGDLS and CDR2 is YYNGEE. CDR3 region: CASSSFGEQFF. The CDR3 DNA follows: TGTGCCAGCAGCTCATTCGGGGAGCAGTTCTTC.

This chain connects TRBV30 to TRBJ2-4, with a weak D call TRBD1 (6 bases). Germline CDR1 is GTSNPN and CDR2 is SVGIG (reference sequence). V was shortened by 7 bases and J by 1 base, with 14 bases between the two germline ends. The CDR3 runs 14 residues. CDR3 sequence: CAYQGTRAKNIQYF. The CDR3 DNA reads as TGTGCCTACCAGGGGACACGGGCCAAAAACATTCAGTACTTC.

This clone was recorded once. V and J are TRBV9 and TRBJ2-2, with D hard to call. V lost 6 bases and J 3 bases, leaving 9 bases between the germline ends. This CDR3 region has 13 residues. Germline V CDR1 and CDR2: SGDLS, YYNGEE. CDR3 bases: TGTGCCAGCACCTCCGGATACACCGGGGAGCTGTTTTTT. As protein: CASTSGYTGELFF. Together with reference TRBV9 and TRBJ2-2, the CDR3 gives the full variable domain: DSGVTQTPKHLITATGQRVTLRCSPRSGDLSVYWYQQSLDQGLQFLIQYYNGEERAKGNILERFSAQQFPDLHSELNLSSLELGDSALYFCASTSGYTGELFFGEGSRLTVL.